Presented here are 11 T cell receptor beta chains from one specimen sequenced in a study of blood T cell repertoires in COVID-19. TCRdb's copy holds only in-frame clones and misses some; the assay was immunoSEQ multiplex PCR. The sample holds about 240,000 clones, about 83% seen once. Sequencing was carried out using peripheral blood. The source is a man aged 25 to 45 who had recovered from COVID-19.

This clone was found a few times. J is TRBJ1-2 and V is TRBV5-1, with a possible D match to TRBD1 (6 bases). CDR3 length: 13 amino acids. V lost 5 bases and J lost 6, with 14 bases in between. Germline V CDR1 and CDR2: SGHRS, YFSETQ. CDR3 in DNA: TGCGCCAGCAGTCCGGGGGGGCAGGATGGCTACACCTTC. It translates to CASSPGGQDGYTF.

The count of this clone is one. The V and J genes are TRBV6-5 and TRBJ2-1, with D hard to call. This CDR3 region has 11 residues. The V gene's germline CDR1 is MNHEY and CDR2 SVGAGI. V lost 3 bases and J lost 10, with 7 bases in between. CDR3 residues: CASSYYEEQFF. CDR3 bases: TGTGCCAGCAGTTATTACGAGGAGCAGTTCTTC.

The rearrangement uses TRBV7-6 and TRBJ2-5; 8 bases align to TRBD1. V dropped 2 bases and J dropped 1; count of bases not matched to a gene: 6. CDR3 length: 16 residues. Germline assignment: CDR1 SGHVS and CDR2 FNYEAQ. The CDR3 here is CASSLPYDRGQETQYF. The CDR3 nucleotides are TGTGCCAGCAGCTTACCCTACGACAGGGGCCAAGAGACCCAGTACTTC.

The chain has TRBV10-2 and TRBJ1-6; tentatively, D is TRBD1 (5 bases). Germline V lookup: CDR1 WSHSY, CDR2 SAAADI. The V gene lost 6 bases and the J gene lost 4 bases, with 7 bases spanning the gap. The length of the CDR3 is 13 residues. For the CDR3, the DNA is TGCGCCAGCAGGACAGAGTATAATTCACCCCTCCACTTT. This translates into CASRTEYNSPLHF.

The J gene is TRBJ2-3, the V gene TRBV23-1; 7 nucleotides align to TRBD1. TRBV23-1 is flagged as an ORF with uncertain function. CDR3 size: 11 residues. The junction had 3 bases not matched to a gene; V was cut back by 9 bases and J by 6 bases. CDR3 protein: CARQGWDTQYF. CDR3 sequence (DNA): TGCGCCAGACAGGGGTGGGATACGCAGTATTTT.

The chain is built from TRBV5-1 and TRBJ2-7; D is unclear. The CDR3 totals 13 residues. V lost 4 bases and J lost 3, with 11 bases in between. The V gene's germline CDR1 is SGHRS and CDR2 YFSETQ. The CDR3 DNA reads TGCGCCAGCAGCGCCCGGGTCAACTACGAGCAGTACTTC. It codes for CASSARVNYEQYF.

The chain has TRBV4-1 and TRBJ1-2; D remains unclear. Trimming shortened V by 3 bases and J by 5 bases, and 10 bases separated the two germline ends. Per germline, CDR1 MGHRA and CDR2 YSYEKL. This CDR3 is 13 amino acids long. The CDR3: CASSHSKLYGYTF. The CDR3 DNA reads as TGCGCCAGCAGCCATAGTAAGTTATATGGCTACACCTTC.

In its sample, this clone was seen a few times. This sequence joins TRBV19 and TRBJ2-6; D remains unclear. V lost 7 bases, J lost 2 bases, and 12 bases lay in between. The germline CDR1 and CDR2 sequences are LNHDA and SQIVND (reference sequence). The CDR3 length is 15 residues. CDR3 sequence reads: CASNVLSAGANVLTF. CDR3 DNA: TGTGCCAGTAATGTTTTGTCAGCTGGGGCCAACGTCCTGACTTTC.

CDR3 sequence (DNA): TGTGCCAGCAGCCAAAGATGGCGGGGGGCCGGGGATACGCAGTATTTT. Translated, it gives CASSQRWRGAGDTQYF. The chain joins TRBV14 to TRBJ2-3; TRBD2 matches 8 bases. V shed 2 bases and J 6 bases; nucleotides not matched to a gene: 10. CDR3 length: 16 amino acids. Germline CDR1 SGHDN, CDR2 FVKESK.

In this sample, this clone turned up a few times. CDR3 amino acids: CATTRSNTIYF. In nucleotides, the CDR3 is TGTGCCACCACTCGGAGCAACACCATATATTTT. J is TRBJ1-3 and V is TRBV6-1; the D is unclear. Trimming removed 10 bases at V and 7 bases at J, with 11 bases between. This CDR3 spans 11 amino acids. Germline lookup yields CDR1 MNHNS and CDR2 SASEGT.

The sample holds one count of this clone. The V and J genes are TRBV10-3 and TRBJ2-3; 14 nucleotides match TRBD2. CDR3 length: 22 amino acids. Germline CDR1 and CDR2: ENHRY and SYGVKD. V shed 0 bases and J 1 base; nucleotides not matched to a gene: 15. In nucleotides, the CDR3 is TGTGCCATCAGTGAGTCGGGACGCAGGAGACTAGCGGGGGGGCCTGGCACAGATACGCAGTATTTT. It codes for CAISESGRRRLAGGPGTDTQYF.